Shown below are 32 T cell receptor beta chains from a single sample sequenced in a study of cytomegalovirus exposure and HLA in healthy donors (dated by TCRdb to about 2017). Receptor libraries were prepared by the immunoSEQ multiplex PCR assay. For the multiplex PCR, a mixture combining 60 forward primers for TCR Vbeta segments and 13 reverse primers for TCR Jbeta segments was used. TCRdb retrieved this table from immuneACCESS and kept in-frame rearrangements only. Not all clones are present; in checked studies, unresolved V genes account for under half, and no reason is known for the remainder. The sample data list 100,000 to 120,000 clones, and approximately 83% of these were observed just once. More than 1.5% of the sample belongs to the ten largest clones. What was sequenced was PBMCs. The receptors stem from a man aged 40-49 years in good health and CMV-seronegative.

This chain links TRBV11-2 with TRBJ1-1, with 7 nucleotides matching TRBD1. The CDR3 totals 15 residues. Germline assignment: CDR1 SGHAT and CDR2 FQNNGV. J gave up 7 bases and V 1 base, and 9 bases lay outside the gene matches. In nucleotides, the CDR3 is TGTGCCAGCAGCTTAGTAATGGGACAGCCCTTTGAAGCTTTCTTT. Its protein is CASSLVMGQPFEAFF.

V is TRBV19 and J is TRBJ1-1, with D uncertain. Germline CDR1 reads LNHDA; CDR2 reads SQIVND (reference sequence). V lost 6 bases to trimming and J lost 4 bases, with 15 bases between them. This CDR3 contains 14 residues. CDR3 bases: TGTGCCAGTAGCCCGGGTTGGCTAGGCACTGAAGCTTTCTTT. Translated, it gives CASSPGWLGTEAFF.

The CDR3 is CASRGQLNTEAFF. The DNA of the CDR3 is TGTGCCAGCAGGGGACAGTTGAACACTGAAGCTTTCTTT. The V call is TRBV6-5, the J call TRBJ1-1; the match to TRBD1 covers 7 bases. The CDR3 loop spans 13 amino acids. The V gene end was trimmed by 6 bases and the J gene end by 0 bases; junction bases not matched to a gene: 1. Germline V gene data show CDR1 as MNHEY and CDR2 as SVGAGI.

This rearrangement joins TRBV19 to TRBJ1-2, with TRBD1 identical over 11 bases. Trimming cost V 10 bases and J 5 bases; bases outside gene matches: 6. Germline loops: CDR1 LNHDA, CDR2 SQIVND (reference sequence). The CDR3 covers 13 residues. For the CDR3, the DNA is TGTGCCATCAGAGGACAGGGGGCTTATGGCTACACCTTC. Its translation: CAIRGQGAYGYTF.

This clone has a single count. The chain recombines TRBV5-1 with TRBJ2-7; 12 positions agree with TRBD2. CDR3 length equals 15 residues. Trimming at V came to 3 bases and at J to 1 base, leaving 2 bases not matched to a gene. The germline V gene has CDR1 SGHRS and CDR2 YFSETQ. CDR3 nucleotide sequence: TGCGCCAGCAGCTCCGGACTAGCGGGATCCTACGAGCAGTACTTC. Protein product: CASSSGLAGSYEQYF.

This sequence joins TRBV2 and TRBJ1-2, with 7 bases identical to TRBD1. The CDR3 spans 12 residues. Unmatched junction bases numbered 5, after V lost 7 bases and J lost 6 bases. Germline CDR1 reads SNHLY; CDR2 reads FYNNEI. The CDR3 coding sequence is TGTGCCAGCATGAGGGGGCTTGATGGCTACACCTTC. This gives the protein CASMRGLDGYTF.

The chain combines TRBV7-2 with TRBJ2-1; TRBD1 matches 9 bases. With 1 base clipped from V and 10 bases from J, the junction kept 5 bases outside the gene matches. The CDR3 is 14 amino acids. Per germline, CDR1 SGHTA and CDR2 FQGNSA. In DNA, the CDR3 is TGTGCCAGCAGCTTAGACAACAGGGGGCGAGAGCAGTTCTTC. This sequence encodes CASSLDNRGREQFF.

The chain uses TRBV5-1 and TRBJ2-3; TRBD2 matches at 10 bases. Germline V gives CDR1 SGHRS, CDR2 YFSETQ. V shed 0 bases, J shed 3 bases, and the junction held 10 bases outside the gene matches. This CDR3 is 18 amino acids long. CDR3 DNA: TGCGCCAGCAGCTTGGCCCCTGCAGCGGGGGGGCTTACAGATACGCAGTATTTT. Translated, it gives CASSLAPAAGGLTDTQYF.

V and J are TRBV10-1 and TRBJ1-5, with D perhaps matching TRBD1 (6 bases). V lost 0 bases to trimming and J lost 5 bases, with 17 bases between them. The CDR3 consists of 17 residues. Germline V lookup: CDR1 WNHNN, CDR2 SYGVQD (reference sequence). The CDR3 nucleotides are TGCGCCAGCAGTGAGTCATACAGGGTAGGTTCAGATCAGCCCCAGCATTTT. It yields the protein CASSESYRVGSDQPQHF.

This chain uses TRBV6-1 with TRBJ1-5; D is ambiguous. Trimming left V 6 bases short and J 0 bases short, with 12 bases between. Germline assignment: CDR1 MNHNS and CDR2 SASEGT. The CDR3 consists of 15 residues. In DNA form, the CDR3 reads TGTGCCAGCAGGGCGAGCGCGGATAGCAATCAGCCCCAGCATTTT. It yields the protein CASRASADSNQPQHF.

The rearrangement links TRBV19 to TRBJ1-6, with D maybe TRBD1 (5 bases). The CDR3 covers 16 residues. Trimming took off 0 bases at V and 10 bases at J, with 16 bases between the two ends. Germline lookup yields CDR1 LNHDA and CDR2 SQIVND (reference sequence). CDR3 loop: CASSIDSRQPGSPLHF. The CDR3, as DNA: TGTGCCAGTAGTATAGATTCCCGACAGCCAGGGTCACCCCTCCACTTT.

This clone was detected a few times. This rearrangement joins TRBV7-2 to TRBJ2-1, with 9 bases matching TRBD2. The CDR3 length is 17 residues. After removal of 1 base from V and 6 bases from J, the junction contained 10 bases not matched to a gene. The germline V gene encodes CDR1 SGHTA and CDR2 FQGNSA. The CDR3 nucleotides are TGTGCCAGCAGCTTAGTCGGGGCGGGGGGGCCGATCAATGAGCAGTTCTTC. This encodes CASSLVGAGGPINEQFF. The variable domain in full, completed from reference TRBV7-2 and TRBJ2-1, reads GAGVSQSPSNKVTEKGKDVELRCDPISGHTALYWYRQSLGQGLEFLIYFQGNSAPDKSGLPSDRFSAERTGGSVSTLTIQRTQQEDSAVYLCASSLVGAGGPINEQFFGPGTRLTVL.

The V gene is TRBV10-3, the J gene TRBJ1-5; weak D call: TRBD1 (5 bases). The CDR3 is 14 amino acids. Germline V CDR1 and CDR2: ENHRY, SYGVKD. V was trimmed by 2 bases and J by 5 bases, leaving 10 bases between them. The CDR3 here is CAISEAKGHQPQHF. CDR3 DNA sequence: TGTGCCATCAGTGAGGCAAAGGGGCATCAGCCCCAGCATTTT.

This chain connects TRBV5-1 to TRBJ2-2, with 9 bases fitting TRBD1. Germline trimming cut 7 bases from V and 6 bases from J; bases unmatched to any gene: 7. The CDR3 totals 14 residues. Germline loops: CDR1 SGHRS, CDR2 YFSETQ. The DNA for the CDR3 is TGCGCCAGCCATCGGACAGGGGATTCCGGGGAGCTGTTTTTT. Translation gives CASHRTGDSGELFF. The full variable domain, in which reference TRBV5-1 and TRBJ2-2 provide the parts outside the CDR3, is KAGVTQTPRYLIKTRGQQVTLSCSPISGHRSVSWYQQTPGQGLQFLFEYFSETQRNKGNFPGRFSGRQFSNSRSEMNVSTLELGDSALYLCASHRTGDSGELFFGEGSRLTVL.

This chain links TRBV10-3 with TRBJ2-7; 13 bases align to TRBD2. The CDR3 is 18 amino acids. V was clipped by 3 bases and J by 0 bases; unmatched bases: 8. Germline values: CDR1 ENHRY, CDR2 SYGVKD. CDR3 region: CAISDTSGGGSSSYEQYF. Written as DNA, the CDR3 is TGTGCCATCAGTGATACTAGCGGGGGGGGCTCAAGCTCCTACGAGCAGTACTTC.

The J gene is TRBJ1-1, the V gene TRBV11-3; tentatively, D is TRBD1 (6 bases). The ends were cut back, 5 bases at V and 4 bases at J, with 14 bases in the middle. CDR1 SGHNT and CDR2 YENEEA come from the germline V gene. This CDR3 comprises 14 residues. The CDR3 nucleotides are TGTGCCAGCAGCCAACAGGGTGGTAGCACTGAAGCTTTCTTT. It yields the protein CASSQQGGSTEAFF.

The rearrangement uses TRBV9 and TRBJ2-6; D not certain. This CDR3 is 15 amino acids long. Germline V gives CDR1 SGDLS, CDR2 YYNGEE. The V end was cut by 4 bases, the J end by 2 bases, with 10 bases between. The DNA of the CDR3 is TGTGCCAGCAGCTCCTACGAGGCTGGGGCCAACGTCCTGACTTTC. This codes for CASSSYEAGANVLTF.

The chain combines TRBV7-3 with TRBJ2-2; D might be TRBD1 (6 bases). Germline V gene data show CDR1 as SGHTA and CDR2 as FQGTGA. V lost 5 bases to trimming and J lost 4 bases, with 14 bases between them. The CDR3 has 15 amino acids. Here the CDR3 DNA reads TGTGCCAGCAGCGAACAGGGAGCGGTCACCGGGGAGCTGTTTTTT. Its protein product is CASSEQGAVTGELFF.

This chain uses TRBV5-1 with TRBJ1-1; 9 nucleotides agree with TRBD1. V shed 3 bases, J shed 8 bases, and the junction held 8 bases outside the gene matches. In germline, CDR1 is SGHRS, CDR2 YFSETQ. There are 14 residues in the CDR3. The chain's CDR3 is CASSWTGDSGEAFF. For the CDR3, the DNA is TGCGCCAGCAGCTGGACAGGGGATTCCGGGGAAGCTTTCTTT.

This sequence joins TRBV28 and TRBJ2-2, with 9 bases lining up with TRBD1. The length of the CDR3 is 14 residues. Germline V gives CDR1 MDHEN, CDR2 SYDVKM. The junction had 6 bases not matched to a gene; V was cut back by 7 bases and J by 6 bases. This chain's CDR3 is CASKTGGYAGELFF. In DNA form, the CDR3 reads TGTGCCAGCAAAACAGGGGGCTACGCCGGGGAGCTGTTTTTT.

This chain's CDR3 is CASSLARGSDEQYF. The CDR3 nucleotides are TGCGCCAGCAGCTTGGCCCGAGGCAGCGACGAGCAGTACTTC. The rearrangement links TRBV5-1 to TRBJ2-7, with D unresolved. V was clipped by 0 bases and J by 5 bases, with 12 bases between them. This CDR3 is 14 amino acids long. CDR1 is SGHRS, CDR2 YFSETQ, per germline. The complete variable domain, with remaining parts taken from reference TRBV5-1 and TRBJ2-7, reads KAGVTQTPRYLIKTRGQQVTLSCSPISGHRSVSWYQQTPGQGLQFLFEYFSETQRNKGNFPGRFSGRQFSNSRSEMNVSTLELGDSALYLCASSLARGSDEQYFGPGTRLTVT.

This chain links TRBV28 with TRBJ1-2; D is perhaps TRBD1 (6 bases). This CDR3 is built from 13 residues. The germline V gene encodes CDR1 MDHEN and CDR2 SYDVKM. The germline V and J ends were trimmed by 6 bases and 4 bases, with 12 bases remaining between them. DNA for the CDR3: TGTGCCAGCAGGCCTACAGGGTTCTATGGCTACACCTTC. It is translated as CASRPTGFYGYTF.

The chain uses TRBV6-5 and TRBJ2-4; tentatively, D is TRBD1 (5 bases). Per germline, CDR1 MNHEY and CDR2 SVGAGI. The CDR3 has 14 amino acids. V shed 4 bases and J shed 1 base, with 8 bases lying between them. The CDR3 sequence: CASSLGVAKNIQYF. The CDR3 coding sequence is TGTGCCAGCAGTTTAGGGGTGGCCAAAAACATTCAGTACTTC.

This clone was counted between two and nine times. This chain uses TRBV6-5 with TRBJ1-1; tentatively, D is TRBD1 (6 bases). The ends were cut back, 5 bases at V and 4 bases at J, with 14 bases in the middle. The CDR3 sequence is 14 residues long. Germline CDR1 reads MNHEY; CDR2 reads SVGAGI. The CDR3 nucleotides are TGTGCCAGCAGTCTCCTTAGGGGGGGCACTGAAGCTTTCTTT. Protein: CASSLLRGGTEAFF.

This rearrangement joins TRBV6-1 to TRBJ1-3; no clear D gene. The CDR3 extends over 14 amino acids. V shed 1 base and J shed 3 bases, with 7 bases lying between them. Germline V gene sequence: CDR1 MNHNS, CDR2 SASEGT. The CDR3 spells CASSEVGGGNTIYF. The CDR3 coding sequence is TGTGCCAGCAGTGAAGTGGGAGGTGGAAACACCATATATTTT.

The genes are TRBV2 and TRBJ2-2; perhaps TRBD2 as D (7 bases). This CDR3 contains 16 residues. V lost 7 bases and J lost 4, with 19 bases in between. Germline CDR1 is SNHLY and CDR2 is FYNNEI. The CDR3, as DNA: TGTGCCAGCACCAAAAGGGGGGGCGAGATCACCGGGGAGCTGTTTTTT. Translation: CASTKRGGEITGELFF. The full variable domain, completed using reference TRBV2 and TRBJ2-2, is EPEVTQTPSHQVTQMGQEVILRCVPISNHLYFYWYRQILGQKVEFLVSFYNNEISEKSEIFDDQFSVERPDGSNFTLKIRSTKLEDSAMYFCASTKRGGEITGELFFGEGSRLTVL.

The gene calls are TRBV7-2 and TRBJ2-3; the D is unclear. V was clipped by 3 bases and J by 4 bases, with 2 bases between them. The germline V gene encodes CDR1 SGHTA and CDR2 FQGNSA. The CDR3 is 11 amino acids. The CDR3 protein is CASSFADTQYF. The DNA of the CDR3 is TGTGCCAGCAGCTTCGCAGATACGCAGTATTTT.

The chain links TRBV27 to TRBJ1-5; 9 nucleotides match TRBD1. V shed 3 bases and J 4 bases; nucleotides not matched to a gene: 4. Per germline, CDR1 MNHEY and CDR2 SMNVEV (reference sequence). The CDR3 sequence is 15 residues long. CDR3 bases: TGTGCCAGCAGTTTTGTCGGACAGGGGAATCAGCCCCAGCATTTT. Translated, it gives CASSFVGQGNQPQHF.

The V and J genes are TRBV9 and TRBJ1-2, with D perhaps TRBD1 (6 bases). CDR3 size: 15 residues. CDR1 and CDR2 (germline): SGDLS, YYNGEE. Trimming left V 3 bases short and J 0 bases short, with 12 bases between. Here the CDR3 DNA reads TGTGCCAGCAGCGCGAGGGGGAAAACTAACTATGGCTACACCTTC. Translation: CASSARGKTNYGYTF.

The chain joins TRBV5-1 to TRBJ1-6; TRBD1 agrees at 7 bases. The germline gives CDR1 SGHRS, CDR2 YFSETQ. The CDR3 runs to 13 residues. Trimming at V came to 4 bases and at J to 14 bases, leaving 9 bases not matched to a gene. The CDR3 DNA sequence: TGCGCCAGCAGCCCCCGGGACAGTCGTTCCCTCCACTTT. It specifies CASSPRDSRSLHF.

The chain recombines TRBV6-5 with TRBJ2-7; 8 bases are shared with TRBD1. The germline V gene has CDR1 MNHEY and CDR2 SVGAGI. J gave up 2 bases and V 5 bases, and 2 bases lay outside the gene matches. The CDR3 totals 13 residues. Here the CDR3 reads CASSGTGTYEQYF. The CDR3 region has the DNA TGTGCCAGCAGTGGGACAGGTACCTACGAGCAGTACTTC.

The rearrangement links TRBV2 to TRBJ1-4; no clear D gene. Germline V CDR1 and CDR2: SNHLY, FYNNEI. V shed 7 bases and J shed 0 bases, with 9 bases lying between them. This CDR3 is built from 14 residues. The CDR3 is CASMDLATNEKLFF. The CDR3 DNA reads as TGTGCCAGCATGGATCTAGCAACTAATGAAAAACTGTTTTTT.